The subject of this entry is one T cell receptor (beta chain). Its antigen remains unidentified. No base qualities exist here, and no much larger clone lies one base off it. This sample stems from a study of cytomegalovirus exposure and HLA in healthy donors (dated by TCRdb to about 2017). General notes on the study: A later analysis indicated that the 90 to 150 validation repertoires were generated on the platform also employed for the roughly 720 repertoires of the first cohort. The study aimed to test whether signatures of past pathogen exposure could be identified by cataloging public T cell receptors. In addition to the first cohort of 666 subjects, a separate validation cohort of 120 different subjects was used. The study combined high-throughput TCR immunosequencing, statistical association of individual TCRs with disease status, and machine learning to predict cytomegalovirus infection status. Study-wide findings and limitations: Subsequent analysis determined that TCRs grouped into clusters in the first cohort also showed a tendency toward co-occurrence across the 120 or so validation repertoires, and 94% of cluster scores exceeded 0. According to the authors, the approach could potentially be generalized to other disease states and immunological phenotypes. Most TCR sequences were observed very rarely across donors, whereas some public TCRs were present in many individuals. Cytomegalovirus status was reported to be diagnosed by the classifier with high specificity and sensitivity in both the original and validation cohorts. The validation cohort had no HLA typing available for a later analysis, so co-occurrence within that cohort was assessed over all 120 or so repertoires. In vitro tests confirmed that a few of the cytomegalovirus-associated TCR beta chains recognize cytomegalovirus antigens. A total of roughly 160 TCR beta chains were listed by the study as associated with cytomegalovirus.

The protocol used for the library was the immunoSEQ multiplex PCR assay. In the original analysis: A statistical classification framework was developed to diagnose cytomegalovirus status using the catalog of TCR beta chain sequences. What TCRdb holds here is the immuneACCESS table cut down to in-frame rearrangements. Part of the clones is not present; checked against another copy, under half of the missing clones reflect an unresolved V gene, and the others are unexplained. That table is the source of V, J and clone size, and D and trimming were worked out from the DNA. Present in this sample are 260,000 or so clones, roughly 91% of which were seen just once. The ten most abundant clones make up approximately 3% of the sample. The donors were included in the validation cohort of 100 to 150 subjects, a group kept apart from the roughly 700-subject first cohort. The CDR3 sequence holds 17 residues, the cysteine and phenylalanine included. The only DNA kept is the CDR3, 51 bases in frame from the first base. V is shortened by 1 base, J by 4 bases, and the region joining them spans 19 bases. The germline V gene sets CDR1 to SGDLS and CDR2 to YYNGEE.

The receptor chain draws on TRBV9 and TRBJ2-3, with the D gene possibly TRBD1 or TRBD2, each one fitting 6 bases. Sequencing was done on a sample of PBMCs. The clonotype was recovered from a woman aged 25 to 39 in good health and CMV-seronegative. The nucleotides are TGTGCCAGCAGCGTAAGGGGGAGTAGCGGCCTCCCAGATACGCAGTATTTT. It translates to CASSVRGSSGLPDTQYF.